The entry that follows covers one T cell receptor beta chain sequence. Its target antigen remains unknown. The record has no base qualities; no much larger clone is one base away. This entry comes from a study of shared clonotypes between healthy human individuals (TCRdb year 2020). As for the study more broadly: The cohort comprised two women and a few men aged 18 to 49 years. For each donor, CD4 naive and CD4 memory were each run on three plates, CD8 naive on two plates, and CD8 memory on one plate. Blood TCR repertoires of five healthy adults were deeply sequenced to estimate repertoire size and the extent of clonotype sharing between individuals. Libraries were prepared and TCR repertoires were sequenced by different laboratories using diverse techniques, in order to increase sequencing depth and limit assay-specific biases. Per donor, leukapheresis produced somewhere between about 0.85 and 10 billion PBMCs. On the study overall, not on this receptor specifically: The small number of donors limited the genetic and exposure-history diversity represented. Incomplete sequencing was indicated by rarefaction of sorted-subset datasets, despite the large sequencing depth. Sharing across a few donors was observed for approximately 4.6% of naive CD4, over 3% of naive CD8, about 2.5% of memory CD4, and around 0.4% of memory CD8 clonotypes. Higher generation probabilities were observed for clonotypes shared by all four sorted-subset donors than for non-shared clonotypes. Naive subsets generally had larger estimated clonotype richness than memory subsets did. Based on pairwise subsampling, the degree of clonotype sharing among donors was expected to be affected by sequencing depth. Sampling was restricted to blood, and TCR repertoires in tissue are likely to differ from TCR repertoires in blood.

V is reduced by 6 bases and J by 8 bases, leaving a spacing of 22 bases between them. Reading the germline V gene gives CDR1 KGHSH and CDR2 LQKENI. The cysteine opens and the phenylalanine closes a CDR3 of 16 amino acids. Of all the DNA, just the CDR3 is kept, 48 bases in frame from base 1. TCR CDR3 regions were amplified from genomic DNA by multiplex PCR using the deep immunoSEQ assay. Extracted genomic DNA from each cell subset was distributed evenly across all wells of several immunoSEQ 96-well plates, and each plate was treated as a replicate. For sorted subsets, approximately 0.2 ug of genomic DNA, equivalent to 30,000 or so T cell genomes, went into each replicate PCR. The purified libraries were quantified using a Qubit 3.0 fluorometer, sized with a Bioanalyzer 2100, and then quantified again using the KAPA Library Quantification kit. Every immunoSEQ 96-well plate was sequenced on a dedicated single-read 150-cycle Illumina NextSeq 550 flow cell. The study's processing was this. Because only junctional sequences without quality scores were contained in the immunoSEQ output, filtering matching that applied to full-length reads could not be performed. To assign V/J genes and CDR3, sequences were annotated against IMGT germline references using PyIR, a Python wrapper for IgBLAST v1.9. Reads with weak V/J assignments (E-value above 1e-6), missing CDR3, stop codons, out-of-frame junctions, or ambiguous translated residues were removed. V3J clonotypes were defined as sequences sharing an identical inferred V gene, J gene, and CDR3 amino acid sequence. Percentage overlap between repertoires was computed as shared unique clonotypes divided by the size of the smaller repertoire. Three approaches were used to assess repertoire richness: RTK rarefaction, the Chao1 estimator, and Recon v2.1 estimates of unobserved clonotypes. Generation probabilities were computed with OLGA for all TCRbeta clonotypes obtained by the gDNA method from a few donors. This immuneACCESS table, as held by TCRdb, lists in-frame sequences with V and J called but not all clones. Of the missing ones, under half trace to an unresolved V gene in checked studies; the others have no known cause. Clone size and V and J calls were adopted from that table, with D and trimming inferred from the DNA. Within this sample are around 1 million clones, with approximately 80% of them counted one time only. The ten largest make up about 1.5% of the sample.

Donors were healthy HIV-negative adults with no recently reported acute infections or vaccinations. Every donor was a Caucasian adult living in Nashville, Tennessee, USA. CD4+ T cells were enriched through magnetic negative selection, after which naive cells were positively selected on CD45RA and the remaining negative fraction served as the memory subset. After blood collection by leukapheresis, PBMCs were isolated using Ficoll-Histopaque density gradient centrifugation and then cryopreserved in the vapor phase of liquid nitrogen. Analytical flow cytometry was used to check the purity and quantity of each magnetically sorted T cell population. Genomic DNA was isolated from every sorted fraction and measured by UV absorbance on a Nanodrop 2000c.

The receptor was derived from a man between 18 and 35 years old in good health. Specimen: memory CD4+ T cells sorted from blood. The cell subset or site label for this specimen denotes: CD45RA-negative fraction. The rearrangement combines TRBV18 with TRBJ1-4, with no confidently assigned D gene. The CDR3 in this case is CASSLSAAAVKEKLFF. The bases read TGTGCCAGCTCTCTCTCCGCGGCGGCTGTTAAAGAAAAACTGTTTTTT.